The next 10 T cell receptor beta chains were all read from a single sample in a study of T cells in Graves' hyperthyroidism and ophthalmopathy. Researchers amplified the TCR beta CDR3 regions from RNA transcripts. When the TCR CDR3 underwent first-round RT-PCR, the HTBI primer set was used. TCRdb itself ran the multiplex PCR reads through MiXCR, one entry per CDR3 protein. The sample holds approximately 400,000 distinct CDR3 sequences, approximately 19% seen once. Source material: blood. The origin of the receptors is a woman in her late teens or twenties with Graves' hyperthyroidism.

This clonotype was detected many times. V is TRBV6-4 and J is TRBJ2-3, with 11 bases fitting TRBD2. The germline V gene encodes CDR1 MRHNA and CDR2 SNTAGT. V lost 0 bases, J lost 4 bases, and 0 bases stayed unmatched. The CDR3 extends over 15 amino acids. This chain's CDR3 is CASSDSSGGADTQYF. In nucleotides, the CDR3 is TGTGCCAGCAGTGACTCTAGCGGGGGGGCAGATACGCAGTATTTT.

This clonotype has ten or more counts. In DNA, the CDR3 is TGCGCCAGCAGCTTCGCAGGCCCCGCCACTGAAGCTTTCTTT. Residues: CASSFAGPATEAFF. The V call is TRBV5-1, the J call TRBJ1-1; D not certain. CDR3 length: 14 amino acids. Germline V gives CDR1 SGHRS, CDR2 YFSETQ. The V end lost 2 bases, the J end lost 4 bases, and 12 bases lay between the germline ends.

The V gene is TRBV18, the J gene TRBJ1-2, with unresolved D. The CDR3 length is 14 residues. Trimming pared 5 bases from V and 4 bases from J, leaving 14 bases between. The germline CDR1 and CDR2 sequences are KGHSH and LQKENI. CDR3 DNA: TGTGCCAGCTCAGTCTGGCCAGAGAGCTATGGCTACACCTTC. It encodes CASSVWPESYGYTF.

The DNA for the CDR3 is TGTGCCAGCAGTCTTAGCGGGGGGCCTTACTACGAGCAGTACTTC. This codes for CASSLSGGPYYEQYF. J is TRBJ2-7 and V is TRBV6-5; TRBD2 agrees at 10 bases. Per the germline V gene, CDR1 is MNHEY and CDR2 is SVGAGI. The CDR3 contains 15 residues. The J segment lost 3 bases and the V segment lost 5 bases, leaving 7 bases of the junction unmatched.

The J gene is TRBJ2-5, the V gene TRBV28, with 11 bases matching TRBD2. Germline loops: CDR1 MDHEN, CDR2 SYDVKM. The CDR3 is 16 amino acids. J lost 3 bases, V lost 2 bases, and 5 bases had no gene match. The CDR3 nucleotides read TGTGCCAGCAGTTTAGAGATAGCGGGGGGGAAAGAGACCCAGTACTTC. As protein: CASSLEIAGGKETQYF.

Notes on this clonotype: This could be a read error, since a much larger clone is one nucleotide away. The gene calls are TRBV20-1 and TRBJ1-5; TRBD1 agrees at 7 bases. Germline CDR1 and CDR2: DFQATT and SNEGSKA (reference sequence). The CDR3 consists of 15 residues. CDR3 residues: CSADRPGRLNQPRHF. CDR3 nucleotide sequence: TGCAGTGCGGACAGGCCGGGCCGTCTCAATCAGCCCCGGCATTTT.

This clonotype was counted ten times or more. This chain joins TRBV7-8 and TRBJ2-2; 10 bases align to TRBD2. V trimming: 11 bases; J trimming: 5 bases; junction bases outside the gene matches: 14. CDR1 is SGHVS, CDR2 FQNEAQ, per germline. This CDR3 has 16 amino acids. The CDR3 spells CAVPSGGRPWTGELFF. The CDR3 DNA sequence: TGTGCCGTCCCTAGCGGGGGCCGCCCTTGGACCGGGGAGCTGTTTTTT.

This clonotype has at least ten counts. The CDR3 region is CASSGRGSGNTIYF. The CDR3 DNA follows: TGTGCCAGCAGCGGCAGGGGCTCTGGAAACACCATATATTTT. The chain uses TRBV9 and TRBJ1-3; a possible D gene is TRBD1 (6 bases). The V end was cut by 3 bases, the J end by 0 bases, with 7 bases between. The V gene's germline CDR1 is SGDLS and CDR2 YYNGEE. CDR3 length: 14 residues.

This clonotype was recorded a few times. CDR3 loop: CASSLGDTATNEKLFF. The CDR3, as DNA: TGCGCCAGCAGCTTGGGAGACACTGCAACTAATGAAAAACTGTTTTTT. The V and J genes are TRBV5-1 and TRBJ1-4, with unresolved D. Trimming left V 0 bases short and J 0 bases short, with 9 bases between. Germline values: CDR1 SGHRS, CDR2 YFSETQ. The CDR3 has 16 amino acids. The entire variable domain, with the rest obtained from reference TRBV5-1 and TRBJ1-4, is as follows: KAGVTQTPRYLIKTRGQQVTLSCSPISGHRSVSWYQQTPGQGLQFLFEYFSETQRNKGNFPGRFSGRQFSNSRSEMNVSTLELGDSALYLCASSLGDTATNEKLFFGSGTQLSVL.

The CDR3 protein is CASSVDAGTQPQHF. The CDR3 nucleotides are TGTGCCAGCAGTGTGGACGCCGGGACCCAGCCCCAGCATTTT. V gene TRBV6-4 combines with J gene TRBJ1-5, with D possibly TRBD1 on 5 matching bases. CDR1 is MRHNA, CDR2 SNTAGT, per germline. V lost 4 bases and J lost 7, with 14 bases in between. The CDR3 contains 14 residues.